This T cell receptor (beta chain) was retrieved from a study of T-cell memory formation after mild COVID-19. This clonotype came up a few times. The CDR3 covers 15 residues. The ends lost 1 base at V and 4 bases at J; junction bases unmatched: 6. Germline V gene data show CDR1 as LGHDT and CDR2 as YNNKEL (reference sequence). TCRdb recomputed calls from the 5' RACE reads with MiXCR, one row per CDR3 protein. The repertoire holds about 88,000 distinct CDR3 sequences, with nearly 25% as singletons. V gene TRBV3-1 combines with J gene TRBJ1-1; 7 nucleotides line up with TRBD1. Specimen: PBMCs or a T cell subset sorted from them (not recorded which). The source is a man aged 18 to 30 who had mild COVID-19 (a few samples of this study predate the infection). Cell type and time point are not known. The CDR3 DNA sequence: TGTGCCAGCAGCCAAGTCGCGGACAGGATCACTGAAGCTTTCTTT. Its translation is CASSQVADRITEAFF.